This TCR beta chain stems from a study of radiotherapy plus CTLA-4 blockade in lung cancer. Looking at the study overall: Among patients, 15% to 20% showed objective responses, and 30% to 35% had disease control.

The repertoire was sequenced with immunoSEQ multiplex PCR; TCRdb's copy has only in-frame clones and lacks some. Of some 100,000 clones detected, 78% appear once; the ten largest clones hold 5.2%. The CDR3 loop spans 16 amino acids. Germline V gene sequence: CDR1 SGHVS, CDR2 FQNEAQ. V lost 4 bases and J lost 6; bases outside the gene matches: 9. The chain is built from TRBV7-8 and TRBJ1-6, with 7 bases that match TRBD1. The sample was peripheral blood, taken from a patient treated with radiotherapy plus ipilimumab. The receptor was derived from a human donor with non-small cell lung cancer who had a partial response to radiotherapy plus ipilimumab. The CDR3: CASSSLSGTANSPLHF. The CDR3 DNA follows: TGTGCCAGCAGCTCCCTTTCCGGGACAGCTAATTCACCCCTCCACTTT.